The sequence of this T cell receptor beta chain was determined in a study of blood T cell repertoires in COVID-19. The overall study: There were acute and convalescent COVID-19 samples, and they came from the United States, Italy and Spain.

The CDR3 has 13 amino acids. V was pared by 8 bases and J by 4 bases, with 14 bases between. Looked up from germline, CDR1 is MNHEY and CDR2 is SVGAGI. In the original processing: Estimated nucleated cell counts came from reference gene primer amplification. TCRdb's copy holds only in-frame clones and misses some; the assay was immunoSEQ multiplex PCR. V, J and clone size are taken as reported in that table, and D and trimming were inferred from the DNA itself. The sample includes approximately 200,000 clones, 75% to 90% seen only once; the top ten take about 2.3%. V gene TRBV6-5 combines with J gene TRBJ1-1; possible D gene TRBD1, 5 bases. Specimen: PBMCs or T cells enriched from blood (not recorded which). This clonotype originated in a young woman who had recovered from COVID-19. The CDR3 sequence: CASGGGPGTEAFF. Here the CDR3 DNA reads TGTGCCAGCGGCGGGGGACCAGGCACTGAAGCTTTCTTT.